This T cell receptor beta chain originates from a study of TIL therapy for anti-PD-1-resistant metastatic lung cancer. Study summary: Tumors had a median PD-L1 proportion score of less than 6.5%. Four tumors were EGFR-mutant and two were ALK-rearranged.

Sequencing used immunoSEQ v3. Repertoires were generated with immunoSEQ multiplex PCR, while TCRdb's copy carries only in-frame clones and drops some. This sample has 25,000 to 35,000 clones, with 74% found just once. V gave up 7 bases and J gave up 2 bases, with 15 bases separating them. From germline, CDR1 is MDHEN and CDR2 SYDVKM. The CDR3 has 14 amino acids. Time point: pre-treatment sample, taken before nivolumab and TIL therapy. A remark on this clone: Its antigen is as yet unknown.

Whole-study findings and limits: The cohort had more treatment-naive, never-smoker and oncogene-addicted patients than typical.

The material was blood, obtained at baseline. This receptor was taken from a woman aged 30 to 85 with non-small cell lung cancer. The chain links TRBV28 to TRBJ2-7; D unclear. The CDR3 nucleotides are TGTGCCAGCACTTTGGGGTGGGCAGCCTACGAGCAGTACTTC. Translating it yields CASTLGWAAYEQYF.